The T cell receptor (beta chain) under discussion was sequenced for a study of cytomegalovirus exposure and HLA in healthy donors. The study ran its PCR with 60 Vbeta and 13 Jbeta primers. TCRdb keeps only in-frame clones here, not all; method: immunoSEQ multiplex PCR. This sample carries around 35,000 clones, with under 2% going to the ten biggest clones. Germline lookup yields CDR1 SGHKS and CDR2 YYEKEE (reference sequence). Trimming pared 0 bases from V and 7 bases from J, leaving 8 bases between. The CDR3 is made up of 13 amino acids. This clonotype was sampled from a woman in her thirties or forties in good health and CMV-seropositive. The sequencing sample was made of PBMCs. The rearrangement links TRBV5-5 to TRBJ2-1; a possible D gene is TRBD1 (5 bases). The DNA for the CDR3 is TGTGCCAGCAGCTTGGGACAGACAAATGAGCAGTTCTTC. Translating it yields CASSLGQTNEQFF.